Below, 26 T cell receptor beta chains from the same sample are listed, as sequenced in a study of T cell changes during pregnancy in multiple sclerosis. Some clones are missing from TCRdb's copy, which holds only in-frame ones; the method was immunoSEQ multiplex PCR. The sample lists 10,000 to 15,000 clones; around 94% were seen once. The sample was CD4+ T cells from peripheral blood mononuclear cells, taken before pregnancy. Receptors were obtained from a female donor with multiple sclerosis, enrolled in a pregnancy study.

CDR3 bases: TGTGCCAGCAGCTTATCAGGGACTAACACCGGGGAGCTGTTTTTT. It translates to CASSLSGTNTGELFF. The rearrangement links TRBV5-6 to TRBJ2-2; weak D call: TRBD2 (6 bases). There are 15 residues in the CDR3. Trimming stripped 2 bases from V and 2 bases from J, with 10 bases between. Germline V gene data show CDR1 as SGHDT and CDR2 as YYEEEE.

The genes are TRBV4-2 and TRBJ2-5; the match to TRBD1 covers 7 bases. V lost 4 bases and J lost 2; bases outside the gene matches: 4. The germline V gene encodes CDR1 LGHNA and CDR2 YNFKEQ. The CDR3 is 14 amino acids. The CDR3, as DNA: TGTGCCAGCAGCCCCGGGACAGTACAAGAGACCCAGTACTTC. Protein sequence: CASSPGTVQETQYF.

This clone showed up just a few times. The CDR3 sequence: CASSKRNTEAFF. The DNA for the CDR3 is TGTGCCAGCAGTAAGAGGAACACTGAAGCTTTCTTT. V and J are TRBV6-5 and TRBJ1-1; no reliable D call. The CDR3 consists of 12 residues. Germline V gene lookup returns CDR1 MNHEY and CDR2 SVGAGI. V gave up 5 bases and J gave up 1 base, with 5 bases separating them.

The rearrangement joins TRBV11-2 to TRBJ1-2, with 8 positions matching TRBD1. The CDR3 has 15 residues. Germline V CDR1 and CDR2: SGHAT, FQNNGV. Trimming removed 4 bases from V and 7 bases from J; junction bases left unmatched: 11. In nucleotides, the CDR3 is TGTGCCAGCAGCTCGATACGGACAGGGCTGGGTGGCTACACCTTC. It specifies CASSSIRTGLGGYTF. The complete variable domain, with remaining parts taken from reference TRBV11-2 and TRBJ1-2, reads EAGVAQSPRYKIIEKRQSVAFWCNPISGHATLYWYQQILGQGPKLLIQFQNNGVVDDSQLPKDRFSAERLKGVDSTLKIQPAKLEDSAVYLCASSSIRTGLGGYTFGSGTRLTVV.

The V and J genes are TRBV11-2 and TRBJ1-2; 7 bases match TRBD1. The V and J ends lost 5 bases and 4 bases, in that order; junction bases with no gene match: 7. The CDR3 has 14 residues. Germline CDR1 SGHAT, CDR2 FQNNGV. As DNA, the CDR3 is TGTGCCAGCAGCCCATTGGACAGGTTCTATGGCTACACCTTC. It encodes CASSPLDRFYGYTF.

The chain couples TRBV2 to TRBJ2-5; 7 bases line up with TRBD2. The CDR3 sequence is 12 residues long. J was trimmed by 4 bases and V by 8 bases; bases with no gene match: 4. Germline V lookup: CDR1 SNHLY, CDR2 FYNNEI. The CDR3: CASRGVGETQYF. The CDR3 bases are TGTGCCAGCCGGGGGGTAGGAGAGACCCAGTACTTC.

The V and J genes are TRBV2 and TRBJ2-5; 7 nucleotides align to TRBD2. CDR1 is SNHLY and CDR2 is FYNNEI in the germline V gene. The CDR3 extends over 14 amino acids. The junction had 10 bases not matched to a gene; V was cut back by 8 bases and J by 4 bases. CDR3: CASSREPGGETQYF. DNA of the CDR3: TGTGCCAGCTCGAGGGAGCCGGGAGGAGAGACCCAGTACTTC. The full variable domain, in which reference TRBV2 and TRBJ2-5 provide the parts outside the CDR3, is EPEVTQTPSHQVTQMGQEVILRCVPISNHLYFYWYRQILGQKVEFLVSFYNNEISEKSEIFDDQFSVERPDGSNFTLKIRSTKLEDSAMYFCASSREPGGETQYFGPGTRLLVL.

The chain couples TRBV19 to TRBJ1-5; weak D call: TRBD1 (6 bases). V was trimmed by 6 bases and J by 7 bases, leaving 16 bases between them. This CDR3 contains 14 residues. The germline gives CDR1 LNHDA, CDR2 SQIVND (reference sequence). CDR3 nucleotides: TGTGCCAGTAGCCTACAGGGCGTCGGGCAGCCCCAGCATTTT. Translation: CASSLQGVGQPQHF.

The chain carries TRBV18 and TRBJ1-2, with D hard to call. Trimming shortened V by 0 bases and J by 4 bases, and 12 bases separated the two germline ends. Germline loops: CDR1 KGHSH, CDR2 LQKENI. The length of the CDR3 is 15 residues. CDR3 sequence: CASSPPNTRGYGYTF. CDR3 DNA: TGTGCCAGCTCACCACCGAATACGAGAGGCTATGGCTACACCTTC.

The chain combines TRBV6-1 with TRBJ2-5; tentatively, D is TRBD2 (5 bases). V was clipped by 5 bases and J by 5 bases, with 15 bases between them. Germline loops: CDR1 MNHNS, CDR2 SASEGT. This CDR3 has 14 amino acids. Here the CDR3 reads CASSSRTGVETQYF. CDR3 nucleotide sequence: TGTGCCAGCAGTTCTCGGACCGGGGTTGAGACCCAGTACTTC.

The chain has TRBV2 and TRBJ2-5; TRBD2 matches at 13 bases. CDR3 size: 16 residues. CDR1 and CDR2 (germline): SNHLY, FYNNEI. V lost 6 bases to trimming and J lost 1 base; unmatched junction nucleotides: 5. For the CDR3, the DNA is TGTGCCAGCAGAGTAGGGACTAGCGGGACCCAAGAGACCCAGTACTTC. Translation gives CASRVGTSGTQETQYF.

The rearrangement links TRBV6-1 to TRBJ1-4; 8 bases are shared with TRBD1. The CDR3 extends over 15 amino acids. V was pared by 5 bases and J by 12 bases, with 14 bases of the junction left unmatched. CDR1 MNHNS and CDR2 SASEGT come from the germline V gene. CDR3 sequence: CASSHTGTGNLQLFF. The CDR3 DNA reads TGTGCCAGCAGTCATACCGGGACAGGAAACCTCCAACTGTTTTTT.

This sequence joins TRBV5-1 and TRBJ1-2, with D unresolved. The CDR3 has 14 residues. Trimming pared 0 bases from V and 2 bases from J, leaving 8 bases between. Germline V gene data show CDR1 as SGHRS and CDR2 as YFSETQ. The CDR3 protein is CASSLGEINYGYTF. The CDR3 nucleotides read TGCGCCAGCAGCTTGGGCGAGATAAACTATGGCTACACCTTC.

The rearrangement uses TRBV6-4 and TRBJ2-3; tentatively, D is TRBD2 (6 bases). The germline V and J ends were trimmed by 8 bases and 2 bases, with 11 bases remaining between them. CDR3 size: 13 residues. The germline V gene encodes CDR1 MRHNA and CDR2 SNTAGT. In DNA form, the CDR3 reads TGTGCCAGCGGAGCGGGCCACACAGATACGCAGTATTTT. Translation: CASGAGHTDTQYF.

The genes are TRBV5-1 and TRBJ2-3, with a weak D call TRBD1 (5 bases). The CDR3 has 14 amino acids. Germline V lookup: CDR1 SGHRS, CDR2 YFSETQ. Trimming stripped 3 bases from V and 3 bases from J, with 11 bases between. The CDR3 region has the DNA TGCGCCAGCAGCTCCCAGGGTATTACAGATACGCAGTATTTT. Residues: CASSSQGITDTQYF.

This chain links TRBV6-5 with TRBJ2-1; 8 bases align to TRBD2. The V gene's germline CDR1 is MNHEY and CDR2 SVGAGI. The CDR3 extends over 15 amino acids. V trimming: 4 bases; J trimming: 4 bases; junction bases outside the gene matches: 6. The CDR3 nucleotides read TGTGCCAGCAGTTTCGGCGGGGGGCCTTACAATGAGCAGTTCTTC. Its translation: CASSFGGGPYNEQFF.

The V gene is TRBV15, the J gene TRBJ1-5; tentatively, D is TRBD1 (6 bases). V was trimmed by 0 bases and J by 4 bases, leaving 16 bases between them. Germline CDR1 reads LNHNV; CDR2 reads YYDKDF (reference sequence). The CDR3 has 17 residues. The CDR3 DNA reads TGTGCCACCAGCAGAGACCTTTGGACAGAGACTAATCAGCCCCAGCATTTT. It yields the protein CATSRDLWTETNQPQHF.

The CDR3 bases are TGTGCCAGCAGACCCGGACAGGTTTATGGCTACACCTTC. Residues: CASRPGQVYGYTF. The J gene is TRBJ1-2, the V gene TRBV6-5; 7 bases map to TRBD1. CDR3 length equals 13 residues. Germline CDR1 is MNHEY and CDR2 is SVGAGI. Losses at the gene ends were 6 bases for V and 5 bases for J; bases not matched to a gene: 6.

The V gene is TRBV4-1, the J gene TRBJ2-2; maybe TRBD1 (6 bases). The ends were cut back, 1 base at V and 5 bases at J, with 14 bases in the middle. The length of the CDR3 is 16 residues. The germline V gene encodes CDR1 MGHRA and CDR2 YSYEKL. The CDR3 bases are TGCGCCAGCAGCCAAGTTCCACTAGGGGGAACCGGGGAGCTGTTTTTT. This encodes CASSQVPLGGTGELFF.

The V gene is TRBV12-5, the J gene TRBJ2-4; D is possibly TRBD2 (5 bases). Between the trimmed V and J ends, which lost 1 base and 6 bases, there was a span of 22 bases. This CDR3 is 18 amino acids long. Germline V gives CDR1 LGHNT, CDR2 FRNRAP. CDR3 in amino acids: CASGLGSLLQDRGNIQYF. The CDR3 DNA reads as TGTGCTAGTGGTTTGGGGTCACTACTGCAGGACCGGGGAAACATTCAGTACTTC.

The V call is TRBV19, the J call TRBJ1-2; 9 positions agree with TRBD1. Trimming removed 7 bases from V and 2 bases from J; junction bases left unmatched: 11. From germline, CDR1 is LNHDA and CDR2 SQIVND (reference sequence). CDR3 length: 16 residues. CDR3 residues: CASTAGGGTGNYGYTF. The DNA for the CDR3 is TGTGCCAGTACCGCGGGCGGGGGGACAGGGAACTATGGCTACACCTTC.

This clone appeared once. The chain recombines TRBV6-5 with TRBJ2-1, with 7 bases lining up with TRBD2. The V segment lost 5 bases and the J segment 8 bases; nucleotides outside the gene matches: 9. The CDR3 runs to 14 residues. Germline loops: CDR1 MNHEY, CDR2 SVGAGI. CDR3 region: CASSLTGGPHEQFF. The CDR3 DNA reads TGTGCCAGCAGTCTGACGGGAGGTCCCCATGAGCAGTTCTTC.

The chain joins TRBV7-9 to TRBJ2-7; 7 bases line up with TRBD1. V lost 5 bases, J lost 0 bases, and 7 bases stayed unmatched. This CDR3 is built from 15 residues. CDR1 is SEHNR, CDR2 FQNEAQ, per germline (reference sequence). The chain's CDR3 is CASSGLAGGSYEQYF. In nucleotides, the CDR3 is TGTGCCAGCAGCGGGTTGGCAGGGGGCTCCTACGAGCAGTACTTC.

The chain uses TRBV2 and TRBJ1-1, with D perhaps matching TRBD1 (5 bases). Germline V lookup: CDR1 SNHLY, CDR2 FYNNEI. V was pared by 3 bases and J by 1 base, with 6 bases between. The CDR3 totals 13 residues. CDR3 sequence (DNA): TGTGCCAGCAGTGACAGGGAGAACACTGAAGCTTTCTTT. Protein product: CASSDRENTEAFF.

The V gene is TRBV11-1, the J gene TRBJ1-1; D unclear. V was shortened by 4 bases and J by 4 bases, with 7 bases between the two germline ends. The germline CDR1 and CDR2 sequences are SGHAT and FQDESV (reference sequence). The CDR3 runs to 12 residues. CDR3 bases: TGTGCCAGCAGCTACGGAGGCACTGAAGCTTTCTTT. Protein product: CASSYGGTEAFF.

The J gene is TRBJ1-2, the V gene TRBV18; TRBD1 aligns across 9 bases. Germline V lookup: CDR1 KGHSH, CDR2 LQKENI. The CDR3 length is 13 residues. Trimming cost V 2 bases and J 5 bases; bases outside gene matches: 0. The chain's CDR3 is CASSPGTGYGYTF. The CDR3, as DNA: TGTGCCAGCTCACCAGGGACAGGGTATGGCTACACCTTC.